The T cell receptor (beta chain) under discussion was sequenced for a study of blood T cells in healthy people across ages. As for this clonotype: An end of the junction does not agree with germline; a read error may underlie this.

PCR was performed a second time for roughly 6 to 12 cycles using a sample-barcoded 5' primer and a J-beta primer mix. TCRdb re-derived calls from the 5' RACE reads in MiXCR, one entry per CDR3 protein. The profile shows hundreds of thousands of distinct CDR3 sequences, around 52% of them singletons. The sequence was collected from a woman over 75 in good health. The source material was blood.

CDR3: CPSSLEGAEQYF. As DNA, the CDR3 is TGTCCCAGCAGTTTAGAGGGAGCTGAGCAGTACTTC. The chain has TRBV12-3 or TRBV12-4 and TRBJ2-5; tentative D call: TRBD2 (5 bases). The CDR3 loop spans 12 amino acids.